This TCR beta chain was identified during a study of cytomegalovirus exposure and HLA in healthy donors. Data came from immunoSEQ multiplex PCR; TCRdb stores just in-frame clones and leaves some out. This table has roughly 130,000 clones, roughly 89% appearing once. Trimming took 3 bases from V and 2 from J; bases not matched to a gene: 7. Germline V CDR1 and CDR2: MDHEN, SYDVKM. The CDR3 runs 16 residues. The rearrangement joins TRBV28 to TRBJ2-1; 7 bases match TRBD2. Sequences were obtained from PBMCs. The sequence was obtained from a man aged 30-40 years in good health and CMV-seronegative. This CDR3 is CASSLRGIRTYNEQFF. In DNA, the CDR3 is TGTGCCAGCAGTTTGCGGGGGATAAGAACCTACAATGAGCAGTTCTTC.